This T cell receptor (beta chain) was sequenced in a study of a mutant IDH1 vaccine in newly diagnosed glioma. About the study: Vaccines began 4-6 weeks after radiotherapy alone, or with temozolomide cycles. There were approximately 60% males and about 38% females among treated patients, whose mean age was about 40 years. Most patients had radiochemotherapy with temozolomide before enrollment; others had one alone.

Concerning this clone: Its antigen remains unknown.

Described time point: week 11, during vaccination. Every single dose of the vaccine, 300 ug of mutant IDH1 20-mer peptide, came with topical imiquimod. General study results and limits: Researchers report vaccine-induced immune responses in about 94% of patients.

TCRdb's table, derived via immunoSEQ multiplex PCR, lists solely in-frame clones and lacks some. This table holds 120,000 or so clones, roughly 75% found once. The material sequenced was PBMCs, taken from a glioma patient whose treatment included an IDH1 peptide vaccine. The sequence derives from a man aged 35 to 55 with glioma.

The CDR3 spells CASSEVWVSPLHF. The DNA of the CDR3 is TGTGCCAGCAGTGAAGTCTGGGTTTCACCCCTCCACTTT. The chain has TRBV6-1 and TRBJ1-6; the D is unclear. Trimming took off 1 base at V and 9 bases at J, with 7 bases between the two ends. The CDR3 is 13 amino acids. Germline assignment: CDR1 MNHNS and CDR2 SASEGT.